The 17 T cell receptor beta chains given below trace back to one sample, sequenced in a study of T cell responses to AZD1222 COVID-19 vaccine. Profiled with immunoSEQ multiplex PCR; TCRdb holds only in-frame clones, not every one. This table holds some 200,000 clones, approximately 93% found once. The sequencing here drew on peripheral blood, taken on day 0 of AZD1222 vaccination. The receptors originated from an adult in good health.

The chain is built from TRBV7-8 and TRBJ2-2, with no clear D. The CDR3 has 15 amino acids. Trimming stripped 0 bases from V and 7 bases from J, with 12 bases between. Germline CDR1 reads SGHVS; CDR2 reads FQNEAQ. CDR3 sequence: CASSLAWMDGGELFF. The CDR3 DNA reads TGTGCCAGCAGCTTAGCGTGGATGGACGGCGGGGAGCTGTTTTTT.

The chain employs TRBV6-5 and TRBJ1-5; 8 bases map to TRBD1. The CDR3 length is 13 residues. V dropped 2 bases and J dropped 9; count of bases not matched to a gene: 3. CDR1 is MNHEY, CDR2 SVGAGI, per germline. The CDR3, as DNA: TGTGCCAGCAGTTACGACAGGGGAACGCCCCAGCATTTT. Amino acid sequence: CASSYDRGTPQHF.

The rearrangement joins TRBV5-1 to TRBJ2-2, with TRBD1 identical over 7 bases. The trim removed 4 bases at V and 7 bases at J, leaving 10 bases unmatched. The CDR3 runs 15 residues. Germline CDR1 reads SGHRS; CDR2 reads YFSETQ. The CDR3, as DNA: TGCGCCAGCAGCAACACAGGGGCTAGGGTCGGGGAGCTGTTTTTT. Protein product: CASSNTGARVGELFF.

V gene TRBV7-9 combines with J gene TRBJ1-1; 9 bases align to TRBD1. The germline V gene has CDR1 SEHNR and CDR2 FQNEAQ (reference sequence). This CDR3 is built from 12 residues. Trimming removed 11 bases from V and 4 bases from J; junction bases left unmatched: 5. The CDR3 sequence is CAGDRGGTEAFF. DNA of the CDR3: TGTGCCGGCGACAGGGGGGGCACTGAAGCTTTCTTT.

The CDR3 nucleotides are TGTGCCAGCAGTTTTCATAGGGGAAAACTGTTTTTT. This sequence encodes CASSFHRGKLFF. The chain employs TRBV12-3 or TRBV12-4 and TRBJ1-4; D might be TRBD1 (5 bases). Trimming stripped 3 bases from V and 10 bases from J, with 9 bases between. The CDR3 is made up of 12 amino acids.

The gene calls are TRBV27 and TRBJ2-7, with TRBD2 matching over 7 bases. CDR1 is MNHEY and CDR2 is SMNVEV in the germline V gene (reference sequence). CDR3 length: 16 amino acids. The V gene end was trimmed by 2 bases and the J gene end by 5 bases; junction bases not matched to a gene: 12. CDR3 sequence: CASSLLHRTRVDEQYF. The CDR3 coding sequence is TGTGCCAGCAGTTTACTCCACCGGACTAGGGTCGACGAGCAGTACTTC.

This CDR3 is CASSTSPGNTGELFF. The DNA for the CDR3 is TGCGCCAGCAGCACCTCGCCAGGGAACACCGGGGAGCTGTTTTTT. The chain employs TRBV5-1 and TRBJ2-2; D gene uncertain. Trimming shortened V by 4 bases and J by 1 base, and 11 bases separated the two germline ends. The CDR3 totals 15 residues. The V gene's germline CDR1 is SGHRS and CDR2 YFSETQ.

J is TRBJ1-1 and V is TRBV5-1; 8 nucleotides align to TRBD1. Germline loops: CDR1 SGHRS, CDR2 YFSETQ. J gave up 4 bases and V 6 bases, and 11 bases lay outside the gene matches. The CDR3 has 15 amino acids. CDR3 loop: CASTLTSQGGTEAFF. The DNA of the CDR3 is TGCGCCAGCACCCTTACGTCACAGGGGGGCACTGAAGCTTTCTTT.

The DNA of the CDR3 is TGTGCCAGCAGCTCACAAGGAAACACCATATATTTT. Amino acid sequence: CASSSQGNTIYF. The chain combines TRBV11-3 with TRBJ1-3, with D hard to call. CDR1 and CDR2 from the germline V gene are SGHNT and YENEEA. CDR3 length equals 12 residues. The V end lost 4 bases, the J end lost 4 bases, and 5 bases lay between the germline ends.

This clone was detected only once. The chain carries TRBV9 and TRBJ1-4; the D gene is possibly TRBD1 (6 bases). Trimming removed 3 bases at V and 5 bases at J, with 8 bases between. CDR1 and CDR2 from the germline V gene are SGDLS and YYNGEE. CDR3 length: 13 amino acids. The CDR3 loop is CASSGGGNEKLFF. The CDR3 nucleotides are TGTGCCAGCAGCGGAGGGGGAAATGAAAAACTGTTTTTT.

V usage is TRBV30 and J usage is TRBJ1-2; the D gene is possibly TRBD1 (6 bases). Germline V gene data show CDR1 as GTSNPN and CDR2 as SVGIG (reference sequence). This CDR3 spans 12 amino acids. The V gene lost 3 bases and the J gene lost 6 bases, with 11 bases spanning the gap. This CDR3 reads CAWRGAGHGYTF. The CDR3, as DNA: TGTGCCTGGAGGGGGGCTGGCCATGGCTACACCTTC. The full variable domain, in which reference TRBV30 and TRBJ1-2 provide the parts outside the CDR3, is SQTIHQWPATLVQPVGSPLSLECTVEGTSNPNLYWYRQAAGRGLQLLFYSVGIGQISSEVPQNLSASRPQDRQFILSSKKLLLSDSGFYLCAWRGAGHGYTFGSGTRLTVV.

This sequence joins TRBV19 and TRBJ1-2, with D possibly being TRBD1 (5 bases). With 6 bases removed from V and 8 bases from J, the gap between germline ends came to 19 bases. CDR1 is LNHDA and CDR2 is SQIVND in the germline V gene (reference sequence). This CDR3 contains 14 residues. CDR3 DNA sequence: TGTGCCAGTAGCCGGGCGGGGGAGGTGCGCGGCTACACCTTC. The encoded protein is CASSRAGEVRGYTF.

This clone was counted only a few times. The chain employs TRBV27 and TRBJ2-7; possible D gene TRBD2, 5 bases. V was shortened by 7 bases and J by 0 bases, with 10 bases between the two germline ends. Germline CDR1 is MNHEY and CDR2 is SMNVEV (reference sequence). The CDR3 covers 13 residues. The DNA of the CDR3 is TGTGCCAGCAAAACGGACTCCTCCTACGAGCAGTACTTC. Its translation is CASKTDSSYEQYF.

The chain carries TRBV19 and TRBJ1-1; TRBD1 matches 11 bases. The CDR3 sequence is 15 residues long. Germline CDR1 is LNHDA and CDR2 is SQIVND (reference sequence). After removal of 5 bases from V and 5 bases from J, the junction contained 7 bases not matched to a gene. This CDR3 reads CASSADRGLSTEAFF. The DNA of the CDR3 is TGTGCCAGTAGTGCGGACAGGGGGCTAAGTACTGAAGCTTTCTTT.

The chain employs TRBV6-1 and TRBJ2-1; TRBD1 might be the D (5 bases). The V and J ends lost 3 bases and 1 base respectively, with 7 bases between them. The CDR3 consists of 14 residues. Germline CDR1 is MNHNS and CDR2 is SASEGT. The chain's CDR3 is CASSDGHSYNEQFF. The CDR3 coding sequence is TGTGCCAGCAGTGACGGACATTCCTACAATGAGCAGTTCTTC.

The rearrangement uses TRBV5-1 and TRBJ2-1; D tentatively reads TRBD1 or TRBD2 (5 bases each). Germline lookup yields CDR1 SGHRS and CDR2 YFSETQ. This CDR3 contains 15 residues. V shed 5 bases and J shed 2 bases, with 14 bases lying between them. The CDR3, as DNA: TGCGCCAGCAGGGGGGAGCGGTTAACCTACAATGAGCAGTTCTTC. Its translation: CASRGERLTYNEQFF.

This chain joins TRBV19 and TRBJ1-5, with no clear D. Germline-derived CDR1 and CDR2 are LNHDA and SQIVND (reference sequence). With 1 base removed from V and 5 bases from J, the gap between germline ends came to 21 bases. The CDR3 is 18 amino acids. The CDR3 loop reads CASSIGNLGRAVDQPQHF. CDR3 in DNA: TGTGCCAGTAGTATAGGCAATCTAGGGAGGGCGGTTGATCAGCCCCAGCATTTT.